What follows are 12 T cell receptor beta chains derived from one specimen sequenced in a study of T cells in Graves' hyperthyroidism and ophthalmopathy. Amplified regions were TCR beta CDR3 sequences from RNA transcripts. Using the HTBI primer set, a first-round RT-PCR was run on the TCR CDR3. TCRdb called the multiplex PCR reads again in MiXCR, with one record for every CDR3 protein. This sample carries 550,000 to 700,000 distinct CDR3 sequences, about half of them seen once, and the ten largest clones take around 20%. The sample taken for sequencing was peripheral blood or thyroid tissue (not recorded which). The origin of the receptors is an adult woman with Graves' disease, either hyperthyroidism or ophthalmopathy (not recorded which).

This clonotype was seen once. The genes are TRBV20-1 and TRBJ2-7, with D maybe TRBD1 (5 bases). Germline values: CDR1 DFQATT, CDR2 SNEGSKA (reference sequence). The CDR3 is 12 residues long. The CDR3 bases are TGCAGCGACGTCGCAGGGTCCTACGAGCAGTACTTC. It translates to CSDVAGSYEQYF.

CDR3 bases: TGTGCCAGTAGTGGCCTTCGGGGACAGCCGAACGAAAAACTGTTTTTT. This sequence encodes CASSGLRGQPNEKLFF. The V call is TRBV19, the J call TRBJ1-4, with 7 bases identical to TRBD1. J was trimmed by 8 bases and V by 5 bases; bases with no gene match: 14. Looked up from germline, CDR1 is LNHDA and CDR2 is SQIVND (reference sequence). The length of the CDR3 is 16 residues.

The table lists this clonotype with a count of one. The chain uses TRBV12-3 or TRBV12-4 and TRBJ2-5; 7 positions agree with TRBD2. V gave up 5 bases and J gave up 5 bases; unmatched junction bases: 14. This CDR3 has 16 amino acids. CDR3 amino acids: CASSPRDYEGVETQYF. The CDR3 nucleotides are TGTGCCAGCAGTCCACGGGACTATGAGGGAGTGGAGACCCAGTACTTC.

This clonotype was observed many times. The chain joins TRBV19 to TRBJ2-7; D possibly corresponds to TRBD2 (5 bases). Germline-derived CDR1 and CDR2 are LNHDA and SQIVND (reference sequence). V was cut by 5 bases and J by 4 bases, with 18 bases left in between. The CDR3 has 15 amino acids. Here the CDR3 reads CASSPKRETLYEQYF. The CDR3, as DNA: TGTGCCAGTAGTCCCAAGAGGGAGACGTTATACGAGCAGTACTTC.

This clonotype has a count of ten or more. The chain uses TRBV5-1 and TRBJ1-6; TRBD1 aligns across 8 bases. From germline, CDR1 is SGHRS and CDR2 YFSETQ. V was pared by 4 bases and J by 8 bases, with 5 bases of the junction left unmatched. This CDR3 has 14 residues. CDR3 sequence: CASSPQGADSPLHF. Written as DNA, the CDR3 is TGCGCCAGCAGCCCCCAGGGGGCGGATTCACCCCTCCACTTT.

The chain uses TRBV29-1 and TRBJ1-1; 8 nucleotides align to TRBD1. The ends lost 4 bases at V and 5 bases at J; junction bases unmatched: 12. Per germline, CDR1 SQVTM and CDR2 ANQGSEA. CDR3 length: 15 amino acids. The CDR3 here is CSVGTSRGLRTEAFF. The CDR3 DNA reads as TGCAGCGTTGGTACCTCCAGGGGGCTAAGGACTGAAGCTTTCTTT.

This clonotype was counted ten times or more. The chain combines TRBV10-2 with TRBJ2-5; TRBD1 agrees at 8 bases. The V gene end was trimmed by 6 bases and the J gene end by 1 base; junction bases not matched to a gene: 7. Germline CDR1 and CDR2: WSHSY and SAAADI. The CDR3 is made up of 15 amino acids. CDR3 loop: CASRSWTGPQETQYF. CDR3 nucleotides: TGCGCCAGCAGATCCTGGACAGGGCCCCAAGAGACCCAGTACTTC.

This clonotype was recorded a few times. The chain carries TRBV25-1 and TRBJ1-4; TRBD1 is a possible D gene (6 bases). V lost 0 bases and J 6 bases, leaving 11 bases between the germline ends. This CDR3 region has 15 residues. The germline V gene has CDR1 MGHDK and CDR2 SYGVNS. CDR3 loop: CASSEYRGKHEKLFF. The DNA of the CDR3 is TGTGCCAGCAGTGAATATAGGGGGAAGCATGAAAAACTGTTTTTT.

This clonotype turned up a few times. This chain uses TRBV10-3 with TRBJ2-3; 10 bases align to TRBD1. This CDR3 is built from 13 residues. The V gene's germline CDR1 is ENHRY and CDR2 SYGVKD. After removal of 10 bases from V and 4 bases from J, the junction contained 5 bases not matched to a gene. The CDR3 reads CATTDRGADTQYF. The CDR3 bases are TGTGCCACCACGGACAGGGGGGCAGATACGCAGTATTTT.

The genes are TRBV2 and TRBJ2-7; 7 bases map to TRBD2. The J segment lost 4 bases and the V segment lost 3 bases, leaving 9 bases of the junction unmatched. Germline loops: CDR1 SNHLY, CDR2 FYNNEI. The CDR3 loop spans 15 amino acids. The CDR3 DNA sequence: TGTGCCAGCAGTGATCCGGGAGGCCGCTCGTACGAGCAGTACTTC. This codes for CASSDPGGRSYEQYF.

This CDR3 is CASSLIQYF. The DNA of the CDR3 is TGTGCCAGCAGCTTAATCCAGTACTTC. The V and J genes are TRBV7-9 and TRBJ2-5; D remains ambiguous. Germline CDR1 reads SEHNR; CDR2 reads FQNEAQ (reference sequence). CDR3 length: 9 amino acids. Trimming left V 2 bases short and J 10 bases short, with 2 bases between.

Concerning this clonotype: A single base separates this from a much larger clone, so it may be a read error. This chain links TRBV5-1 with TRBJ1-4; D call uncertain. Germline-derived CDR1 and CDR2 are SGHRS and YFSETQ. This CDR3 spans 15 amino acids. The CDR3 region is CASSLRQALNERLFF. CDR3 DNA sequence: TGCGCCAGCAGCTTGCGGCAGGCCCTAAATGAAAGACTGTTTTTT.